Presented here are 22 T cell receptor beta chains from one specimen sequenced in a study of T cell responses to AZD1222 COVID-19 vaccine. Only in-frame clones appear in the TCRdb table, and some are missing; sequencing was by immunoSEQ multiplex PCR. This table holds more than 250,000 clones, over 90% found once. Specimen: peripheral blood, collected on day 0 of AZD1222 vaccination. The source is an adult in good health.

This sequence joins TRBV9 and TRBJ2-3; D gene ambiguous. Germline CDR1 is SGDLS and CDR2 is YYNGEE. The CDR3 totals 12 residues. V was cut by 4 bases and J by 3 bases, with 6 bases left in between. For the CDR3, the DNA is TGTGCCAGCAGCCCCCGGACAGATACGCAGTATTTT. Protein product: CASSPRTDTQYF.

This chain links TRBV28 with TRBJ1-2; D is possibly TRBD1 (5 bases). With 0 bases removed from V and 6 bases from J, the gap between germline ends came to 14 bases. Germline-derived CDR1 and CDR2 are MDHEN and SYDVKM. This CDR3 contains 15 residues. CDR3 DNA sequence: TGTGCCAGCAGTTTATGGGAGACAGCTGTGAATGGCTACACCTTC. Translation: CASSLWETAVNGYTF.

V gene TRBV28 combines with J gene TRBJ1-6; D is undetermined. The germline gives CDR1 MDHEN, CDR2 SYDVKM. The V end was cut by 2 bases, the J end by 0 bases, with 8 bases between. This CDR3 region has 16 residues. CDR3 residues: CASSLTPSSYNSPLHF. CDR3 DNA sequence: TGTGCCAGCAGTTTAACCCCGAGCTCCTATAATTCACCCCTCCACTTT.

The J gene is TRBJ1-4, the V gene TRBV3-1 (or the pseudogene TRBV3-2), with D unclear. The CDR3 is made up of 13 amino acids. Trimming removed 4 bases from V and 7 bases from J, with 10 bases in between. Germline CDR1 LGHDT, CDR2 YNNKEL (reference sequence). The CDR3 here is CASSRAVGEKLFF. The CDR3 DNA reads TGTGCCAGCAGCCGAGCGGTGGGTGAAAAACTGTTTTTT.

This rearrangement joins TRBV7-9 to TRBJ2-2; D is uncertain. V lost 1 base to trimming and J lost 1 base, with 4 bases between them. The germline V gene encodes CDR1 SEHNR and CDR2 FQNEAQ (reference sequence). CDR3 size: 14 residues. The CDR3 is CASSLEGNTGELFF. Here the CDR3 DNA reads TGTGCCAGCAGCTTAGAGGGGAACACCGGGGAGCTGTTTTTT.

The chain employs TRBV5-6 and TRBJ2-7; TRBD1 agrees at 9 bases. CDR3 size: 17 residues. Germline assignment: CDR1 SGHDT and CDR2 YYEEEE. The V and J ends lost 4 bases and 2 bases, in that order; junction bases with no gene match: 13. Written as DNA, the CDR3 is TGTGCCAGCAGCCTGCGTCCCCACCGGGACAGGGCCTACGAGCAGTACTTC. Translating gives CASSLRPHRDRAYEQYF.

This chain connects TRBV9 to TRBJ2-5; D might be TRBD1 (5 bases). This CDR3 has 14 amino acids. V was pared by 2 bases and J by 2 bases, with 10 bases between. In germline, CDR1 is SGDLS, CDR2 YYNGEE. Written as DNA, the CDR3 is TGTGCCAGCAGCGTTCAGGGCGGTCAAGAGACCCAGTACTTC. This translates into CASSVQGGQETQYF.

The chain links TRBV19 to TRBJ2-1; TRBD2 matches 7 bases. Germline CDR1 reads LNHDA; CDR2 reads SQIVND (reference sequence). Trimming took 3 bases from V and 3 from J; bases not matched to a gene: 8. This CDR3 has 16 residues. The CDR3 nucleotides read TGTGCCAGTAGTATGGACGCGGGAGTGATCTACAATGAGCAGTTCTTC. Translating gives CASSMDAGVIYNEQFF.

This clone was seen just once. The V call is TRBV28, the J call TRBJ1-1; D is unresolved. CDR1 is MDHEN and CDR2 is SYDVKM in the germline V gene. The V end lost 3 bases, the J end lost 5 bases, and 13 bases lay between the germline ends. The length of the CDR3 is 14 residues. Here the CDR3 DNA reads TGTGCCAGCAGTTTCCCCGGATTGGGGACTGAAGCTTTCTTT. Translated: CASSFPGLGTEAFF.

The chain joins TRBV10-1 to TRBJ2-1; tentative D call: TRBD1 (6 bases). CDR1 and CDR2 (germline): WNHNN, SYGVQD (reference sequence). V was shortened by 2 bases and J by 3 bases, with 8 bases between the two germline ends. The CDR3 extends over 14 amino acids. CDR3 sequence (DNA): TGCGCCAGCAGTGAGCGGGGACACTACAATGAGCAGTTCTTC. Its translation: CASSERGHYNEQFF.

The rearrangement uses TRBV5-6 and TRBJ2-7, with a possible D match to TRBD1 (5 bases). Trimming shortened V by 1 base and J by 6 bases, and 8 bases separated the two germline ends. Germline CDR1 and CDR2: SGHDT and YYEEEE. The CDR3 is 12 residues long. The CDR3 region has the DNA TGTGCCAGCAGCTTGTTCAGGGCCGAGCAGTACTTC. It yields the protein CASSLFRAEQYF.

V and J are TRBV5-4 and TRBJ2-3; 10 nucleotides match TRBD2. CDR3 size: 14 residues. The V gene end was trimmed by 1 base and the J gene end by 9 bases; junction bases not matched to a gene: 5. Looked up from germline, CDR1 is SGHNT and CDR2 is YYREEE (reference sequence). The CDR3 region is CASSLKLAGTTQYF. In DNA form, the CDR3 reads TGTGCCAGCAGCTTGAAACTAGCGGGAACGACGCAGTATTTT.

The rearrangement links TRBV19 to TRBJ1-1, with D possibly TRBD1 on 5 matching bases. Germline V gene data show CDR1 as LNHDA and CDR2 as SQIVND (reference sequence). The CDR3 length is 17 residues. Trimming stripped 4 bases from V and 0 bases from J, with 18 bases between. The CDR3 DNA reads TGTGCCAGTAGTAACCCCGACGGGGGACCCATGAACACTGAAGCTTTCTTT. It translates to CASSNPDGGPMNTEAFF.

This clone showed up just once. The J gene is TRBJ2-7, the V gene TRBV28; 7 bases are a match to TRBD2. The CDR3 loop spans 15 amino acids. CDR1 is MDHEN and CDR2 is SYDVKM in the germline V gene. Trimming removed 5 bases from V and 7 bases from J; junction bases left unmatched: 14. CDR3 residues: CASSTQAAGDQEQYF. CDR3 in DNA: TGTGCCAGCAGTACCCAGGCGGCGGGAGATCAGGAGCAGTACTTC.

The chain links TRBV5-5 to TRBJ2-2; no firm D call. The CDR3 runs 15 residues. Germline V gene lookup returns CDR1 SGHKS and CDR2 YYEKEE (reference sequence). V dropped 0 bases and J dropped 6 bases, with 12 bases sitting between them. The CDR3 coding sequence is TGTGCCAGCAGCTTGGGGTCTAGTAGGGCCGGGGAGCTGTTTTTT. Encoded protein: CASSLGSSRAGELFF.

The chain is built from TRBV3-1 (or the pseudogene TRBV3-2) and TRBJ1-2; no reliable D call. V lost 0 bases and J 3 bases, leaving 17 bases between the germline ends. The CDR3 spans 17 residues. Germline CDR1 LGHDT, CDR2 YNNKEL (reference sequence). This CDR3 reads CASSQDRIRPMHYGYTF. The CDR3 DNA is TGTGCCAGCAGCCAAGATCGGATTCGGCCGATGCACTATGGCTACACCTTC.

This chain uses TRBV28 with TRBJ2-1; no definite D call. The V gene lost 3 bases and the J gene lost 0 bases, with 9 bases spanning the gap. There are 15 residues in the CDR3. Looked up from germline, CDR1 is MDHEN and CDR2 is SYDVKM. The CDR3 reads CASSFGVSSYNEQFF. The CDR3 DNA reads TGTGCCAGCAGTTTTGGCGTAAGCTCCTACAATGAGCAGTTCTTC.

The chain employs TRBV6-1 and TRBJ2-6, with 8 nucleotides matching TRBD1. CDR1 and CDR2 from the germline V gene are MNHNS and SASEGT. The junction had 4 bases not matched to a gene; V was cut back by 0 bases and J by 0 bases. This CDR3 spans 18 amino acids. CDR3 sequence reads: CASSEAGTGISGANVLTF. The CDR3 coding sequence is TGTGCCAGCAGTGAAGCAGGGACAGGCATCTCTGGGGCCAACGTCCTGACTTTC.

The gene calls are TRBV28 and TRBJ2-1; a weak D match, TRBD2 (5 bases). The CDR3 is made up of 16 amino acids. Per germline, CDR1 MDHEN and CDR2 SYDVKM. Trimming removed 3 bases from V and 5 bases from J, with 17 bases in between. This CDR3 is CASSLGDGRANNEQFF. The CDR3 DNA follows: TGTGCCAGCAGTTTGGGAGACGGGCGGGCCAACAATGAGCAGTTCTTC.

CDR3 region: CSVDEGVGGELFF. CDR3 DNA: TGCAGCGTTGATGAGGGGGTCGGCGGGGAGCTGTTTTTT. The V gene is TRBV29-1, the J gene TRBJ2-2, with D possibly being TRBD1 (6 bases). This CDR3 has 13 residues. Per germline, CDR1 SQVTM and CDR2 ANQGSEA. V lost 3 bases to trimming and J lost 7 bases, with 12 bases between them.

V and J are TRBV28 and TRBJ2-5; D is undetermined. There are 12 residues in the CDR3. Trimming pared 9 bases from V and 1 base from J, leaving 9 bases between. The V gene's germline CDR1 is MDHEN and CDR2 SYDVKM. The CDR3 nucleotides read TGTGCCAGTCAGCAATTCCAAGAGACCCAGTACTTC. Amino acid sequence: CASQQFQETQYF.

The CDR3 protein is CATSDPSGTSYNEQFF. The CDR3 DNA reads TGTGCCACCAGTGATCCTTCCGGGACGAGCTACAATGAGCAGTTCTTC. The genes are TRBV24-1 and TRBJ2-1, with D perhaps assigned TRBD1 or TRBD2 (5 bases each). Trimming pared 3 bases from V and 3 bases from J, leaving 14 bases between. Germline-derived CDR1 and CDR2 are KGHDR and SFDVKD. This CDR3 spans 16 amino acids.